This T cell receptor (beta chain) came from a study of blood T cell repertoires in COVID-19. At the level of the study: Researchers got acute and convalescent COVID-19 samples from the United States, Italy and Spain.

The CDR3 runs 16 residues. Germline CDR1 MGHRA, CDR2 YSYEKL. The ends were cut back, 0 bases at V and 5 bases at J, with 13 bases in the middle. Per the original methods: Quantification of nucleated cells was approximated via reference gene primer amplification. Profiled with immunoSEQ multiplex PCR; TCRdb holds only in-frame clones, not every one. V and J calls plus clone size are reproduced from that table; the DNA served to infer D and trimming. The sample includes some 100,000 clones, about 89% of them seen just once. This TCR was recovered from a man aged 55 to 70 with acute or convalescent COVID-19. Sequenced: peripheral blood. V is TRBV4-1 and J is TRBJ2-2; D unresolved. CDR3 coding DNA: TGCGCCAGCAGCCAAGATCTGGGCTTTAGAACCGGGGAGCTGTTTTTT. It translates to CASSQDLGFRTGELFF.